This T cell receptor beta chain comes out of a study of T cells in Graves' hyperthyroidism and ophthalmopathy. Germline-derived CDR1 and CDR2 are MNHEY and SMNVEV (reference sequence). Germline trimming cut 8 bases from V and 2 bases from J; bases unmatched to any gene: 11. This CDR3 contains 15 residues. Researchers amplified the TCR beta CDR3 regions from RNA transcripts. During a first-round RT-PCR of the TCR CDR3, the HTBI primer set was used. TCRdb called the multiplex PCR reads again in MiXCR, with one record for every CDR3 protein. The data show a few hundred thousand distinct CDR3 sequences, approximately 25% seen once.

Sequencing was done on a sample of blood. The chain employs TRBV27 and TRBJ2-7; 8 bases fit TRBD1. This receptor was taken from a man in his fifties with Graves' hyperthyroidism. CDR3 amino acids: CASQFFQGAAYEQYF. The DNA of the CDR3 is TGTGCCAGCCAGTTTTTTCAGGGGGCAGCCTACGAGCAGTACTTC.